This T cell receptor beta chain was sequenced during a study of shared clonotypes between healthy human individuals. The V gene end was trimmed by 4 bases and the J gene end by 6 bases; junction bases not matched to a gene: 7. The CDR3 is 14 amino acids. The germline gives CDR1 SGHAT, CDR2 FQNNGV. The assay was immunoSEQ multiplex PCR, and TCRdb's table has in-frame clones only and misses some. The table shows approximately 2.5 million clones, with approximately 94% occurring only once. The sequencing input was naive CD4+ T cells from PBMCs. The subset: CD45RA+ positively selected. The rearrangement joins TRBV11-2 to TRBJ2-3, with 7 bases lining up with TRBD1. This TCR derives from a man between 18 and 29 years old in good health. Some clones in this sample may be carry-over from other donors' samples. In nucleotides, the CDR3 is TGTGCCAGCAGCTCCAACAGGGGAGAGGATACGCAGTATTTT. Translated, it gives CASSSNRGEDTQYF.